The T cell receptor beta chain under discussion was sequenced for a study of blood T cell repertoires in COVID-19. As for the study in general: Samples of COVID-19 (acute and convalescent) were obtained from the United States, Italy and Spain.

This clone was observed a handful of times. From germline, CDR1 is SGHTA and CDR2 FQGNSA. CDR3 length equals 13 residues. V dropped 3 bases and J dropped 6 bases, with 11 bases sitting between them. In the original analysis: Amplification with reference gene primers provided the estimates of nucleated cell counts. Clones were read by immunoSEQ multiplex PCR, and TCRdb kept only the in-frame ones, dropping some. V and J calls and clone size are those listed in that table; D and trimming were worked out from the DNA. Here the sample spans about 240,000 clones, about four fifths being singletons. This sequence originates from a man aged 45 to 65 with acute or convalescent COVID-19. The chain joins TRBV7-2 to TRBJ1-2, with a possible D match to TRBD1 (5 bases). The sequencing sample was made of peripheral blood. The CDR3 DNA sequence: TGTGCCAGCAGCTTTAGAGGACAAGATGGCTACACCTTC. Encoded protein: CASSFRGQDGYTF.